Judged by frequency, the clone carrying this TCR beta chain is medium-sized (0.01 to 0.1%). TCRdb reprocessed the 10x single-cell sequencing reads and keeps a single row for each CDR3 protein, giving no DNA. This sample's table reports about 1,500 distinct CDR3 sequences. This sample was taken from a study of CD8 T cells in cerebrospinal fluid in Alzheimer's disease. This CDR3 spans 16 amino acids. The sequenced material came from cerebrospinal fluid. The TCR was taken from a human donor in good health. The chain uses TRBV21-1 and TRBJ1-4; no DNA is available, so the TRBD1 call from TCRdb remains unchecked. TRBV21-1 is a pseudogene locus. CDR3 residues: CASSKGTGRTREKLFF.